This TCR beta chain emerged from a study of shared clonotypes between healthy human individuals. About the research overall: The donor pool was made up of two women and three men aged 18 to 49.

It was about 82 million PBMCs that unsorted samples used for genomic DNA. V trimming: 5 bases; J trimming: 7 bases; junction bases outside the gene matches: 4. There are 12 residues in the CDR3. The germline gives CDR1 KGHSH, CDR2 LQKENI. This clone has just one count. The assay was immunoSEQ multiplex PCR, and TCRdb's table has in-frame clones only and misses some. This sample carries about 470,000 clones, around 79% of them seen once, and the ten largest clones take about 13%. The receptor was derived from a woman aged 40 to 50 in good health. Some clones in this sample may be carry-over from other donors' samples. Sequencing input: PBMCs. The V and J genes are TRBV18 and TRBJ1-1; TRBD1 aligns across 7 bases. The DNA of the CDR3 is TGTGCCAGCTCAAACCGGGACAGTGAAGCTTTCTTT. Translation: CASSNRDSEAFF. Combining the CDR3 with reference TRBV18 and TRBJ1-1 gives the whole variable domain NAGVMQNPRHLVRRRGQEARLRCSPMKGHSHVYWYRQLPEEGLKFMVYLQKENIIDESGMPKERFSAEFPKEGPSILRIQQVVRGDSAAYFCASSNRDSEAFFGQGTRLTVV.